This T cell receptor beta chain originates from a study of blood T cell repertoires in COVID-19. As for the study in general: Acute and convalescent COVID-19 specimens originated in the United States, Italy and Spain. Nucleic acid was either cDNA or gDNA, and it came from T cells, B-cell-depleted T cells, or PBMCs.

The germline V gene has CDR1 MNHEY and CDR2 SMNVEV (reference sequence). This CDR3 has 15 amino acids. After removal of 3 bases from V and 4 bases from J, the junction contained 3 bases not matched to a gene. Per the original methods: For nucleated cells, counts were estimated from reference gene primer amplification. Only in-frame clones appear in the TCRdb table, and some are missing; sequencing was by immunoSEQ multiplex PCR. The DNA was the basis for D and trimming; V, J and clone size are from that table. This table holds 310,000 or so clones, about 84% found once. The chain is built from TRBV27 and TRBJ1-5; TRBD1 agrees at 10 bases. Sample: peripheral blood. This sequence was found in a woman aged 45-65 years with acute or convalescent COVID-19. The CDR3 bases are TGTGCCAGCAGTTTTGGGACAGGGGTAAATCAGCCCCAGCATTTT. Its protein is CASSFGTGVNQPQHF.